Listed below are T cell receptor beta chains from one sample, sequenced in a study of blood T cells in healthy people across ages. In TCRdb, the 5' RACE reads were re-called with MiXCR into one record per CDR3 protein. In the table there are about a million distinct CDR3 sequences, roughly two fifths of which are singletons. Material for sequencing was blood. These receptors were taken from a man between 18 and 35 years old in good health. Each CDR3 is given with its conserved first and last residue. A D gene is named only where the DNA matches it firmly. Rows may omit the clone size; those that give it use once, few, many or a size class.

j_call d_call clone_size v_call cdr3_nt cdr3_aa
TRBJ1-2 - few TRBV5-1 TGCGCCAGCAGCCCTCGGGACATCTCGGTCGACTATGGCTACACCTTC CASSPRDISVDYGYTF
TRBJ1-1 TRBD1 few TRBV10-3 TGTGCCATCAGTGAGTCGACAGGGGTAGACACTGAAGCTTTCTTT CAISESTGVDTEAFF
TRBJ2-4 - - TRBV20-1 TGCAGTGCGGGGGTACAGGGTAGTTCGAACATTCAGTACTTC CSAGVQGSSNIQYF
TRBJ1-2 - few TRBV7-9 TGTGCCAGCAGCCCAGGGGCGACCATTAACTATGGCTACACCTTC CASSPGATINYGYTF
TRBJ1-1 TRBD1 - TRBV6-2/TRBV6-3 TGTGCCAGCAGTTACTCGAGAGGGGGCATCACTGAAGCTTTCTTT CASSYSRGGITEAFF
TRBJ1-2 - many TRBV7-2 TGTGCCAGCAGCTCCCGGGGTGAGATAACATATGGCTACACCTTC CASSSRGEITYGYTF
TRBJ1-2 TRBD1 - TRBV7-9 TGTGCCAGCAGCTTAGGGCCTATGACAGGGCCTGGCTACACCTTC CASSLGPMTGPGYTF
TRBJ1-2 - - TRBV12-3/TRBV12-4 TGTGCCAGCACCAGGGGAGCATGTGGCTACACCTTC CASTRGACGYTF
TRBJ2-2 - - TRBV7-8 TGTGCCAGCAGCTTACTCCCCCGGTTAGCTGCCGGGGAGCTGTTTTTT CASSLLPRLAAGELFF
TRBJ2-5 - - TRBV6-2/TRBV6-3 TGTGCCAGCAAGGGCCCGGGAGTAGAGACCCAGTACTTC CASKGPGVETQYF
TRBJ1-4 - few TRBV6-1 TGTGCCAGCAGCAGGGTTATAACTAATGAAAAACTGTTTTTT CASSRVITNEKLFF
TRBJ1-2 TRBD1 - TRBV28 TGTGCCAGTCGATCCGGACAGGGGTTAAACTATGGCTACACCTTC CASRSGQGLNYGYTF
TRBJ1-6 - - TRBV29-1 TGCAGCGTCGGGACTGAACATAATTCACCCCTCCACTTT CSVGTEHNSPLHF
TRBJ2-1 TRBD2 - TRBV4-3 TGCGCCAGCAGCCAAGGGAGCGGGAGGGCCAATAATGAGCAGTTCTTC CASSQGSGRANNEQFF
TRBJ2-1 - - TRBV27 TGTGCCAGCAGACCACGACCGGGGGCGGGGTATGAGCAGTTCTTC CASRPRPGAGYEQFF
TRBJ2-1 - - TRBV29-1 TGCAGCGTTGAAGGGTTTGGGGTGGGGAATGAGCAGTTCTTC CSVEGFGVGNEQFF
TRBJ2-5 TRBD1 many TRBV4-2 TGTGCCAGCAGCAACCAGGACAGGGTCCAAGAGACCCAGTACTTC CASSNQDRVQETQYF
TRBJ1-2 - many TRBV20-1 TGCAGTGCTAGATCATATCAGGAGTATGGCTACACCTTC CSARSYQEYGYTF
TRBJ1-5 - - TRBV6-4 TGTGCCAGCGGAGGGGCGTGTATTTTGCGAGTAAATCAGCCCCAGCATTTT CASGGACILRVNQPQHF
TRBJ1-2 - - TRBV5-1 TGCGCCAGCAGCTCGGGCCCTCCCGAGGGGAGGTACACCTTC CASSSGPPEGRYTF
TRBJ1-1 - - TRBV12-3/TRBV12-4 TGTGCCAGCAGTTTTCACGGGGGAGGAACTGAAGCTTTCTTT CASSFHGGGTEAFF
TRBJ1-1 - - TRBV27 TGTGCCAGCGGAACTCCGTGGGCGGCCGGGTTGGACACTGAAGCTTTCTTT CASGTPWAAGLDTEAFF
TRBJ2-3 - few TRBV4-2 TGTGCCAGCAGCCAAGTACCGGGGGGCACAGATACGCAGTATTTT CASSQVPGGTDTQYF
TRBJ1-6 - - TRBV20-1 TGCAGTGCCACCCCGGACAGTTATAATTCACCCCTCCACTTT CSATPDSYNSPLHF
TRBJ1-2 TRBD1 few TRBV7-8 TGTGCCAGCAGCTCCGCGGGACAGGGGGTGTTGAACGGCTACACCTTC CASSSAGQGVLNGYTF
TRBJ2-7 - - TRBV27 TGTGCCAGCAGTTTATATGGGACTTATCCCCCCTACGAGCAGTACTTC CASSLYGTYPPYEQYF
TRBJ2-1 - few TRBV10-3 TGTGCCATCAGTGGGACCCGTTCAGGGGACCCAACCTACAATGAGCAGTTCTTC CAISGTRSGDPTYNEQFF
TRBJ1-4 TRBD1 - TRBV7-9 TGTGCCAGCAGGCCTCCGGGACAGGCTAATGAAAAACTGTTTTTT CASRPPGQANEKLFF
TRBJ1-4 - - TRBV4-3 TGCGCCAGCAGTCAATCAACCGGGGCCGCTAATGAAAAACTGTTTTTT CASSQSTGAANEKLFF
TRBJ1-2 - once TRBV20-1 TGCAGTGCCATCGAGGAGGCCCTCCCTAGCTATGGCTACACCTTC CSAIEEALPSYGYTF
TRBJ2-5 - - TRBV5-5 TGTGCCAGCAGCTTGGCGTTGGAGCAGTACTTC CASSLALEQYF
TRBJ2-3 - few TRBV11-1 TGTGCCAGCAGCTTAAGGGACACTCTAGCGGCAGATACGCAGTATTTT CASSLRDTLAADTQYF
TRBJ1-2 - few TRBV20-1 TGCAGTGCTATTTCCAACTATGGCTACACCTTC CSAISNYGYTF
TRBJ2-3 TRBD2 - TRBV7-2 TGTGCCAGCAGCACCGTAGCGGGAGAGGCAGATACGCAGTATTTT CASSTVAGEADTQYF
TRBJ2-7 TRBD1 - TRBV12-3/TRBV12-4 TGTGCCAGCAGTTATACAGGGGTCGAGCAGTACTTC CASSYTGVEQYF
TRBJ1-1 TRBD1 - TRBV18 TGTGCCAGCTCGTCCGGGACAGGGGCCACTGAAGCTTTCTTT CASSSGTGATEAFF
TRBJ2-3 TRBD2 - TRBV4-2 TGTGCCAGCAGCCAGATATCCGGACTAGCGGGGGTCTTCACAGATACGCAGTATTTT CASSQISGLAGVFTDTQYF
TRBJ2-5 TRBD1 few TRBV20-1 TGCAGTGCTAGCGGGACAGGGGGGAAGGAGACCCAGTACTTC CSASGTGGKETQYF
TRBJ1-2 - few TRBV12-3/TRBV12-4 TGTGCCAGCAGATGGTCGACACCCAGCTACGGCTACACCTTC CASRWSTPSYGYTF
TRBJ1-1 - - TRBV4-1 TGCGCCAGCAGCCAAGAGGAGGGGGTGAGGGCTGAAGCTTTCTTT CASSQEEGVRAEAFF
TRBJ2-7 - - TRBV2 TGTGCCAGCAGTGTGGGAGACTCCTACAATGAGCAGTACTTC CASSVGDSYNEQYF
TRBJ1-1 - - TRBV7-9 TGTGCCAGCAGACAGCCCGCCGGGGGGAACACTGAAGCTTTCTTT CASRQPAGGNTEAFF
TRBJ1-6 - - TRBV7-9 TGTGCCAGCAGCTTAGTCGAGGTACCTCCCCTCCACTTT CASSLVEVPPLHF
TRBJ2-4 TRBD1 many TRBV2 TGTGCCAGCAGGTTACAGGGGGCGGCCAAAAACATTCAGTACTTC CASRLQGAAKNIQYF
TRBJ1-3 TRBD1 few TRBV12-3/TRBV12-4 TGTGCCAGCAGAGAGACCGGGACAGGGGCAAACACCATATATTTT CASRETGTGANTIYF
TRBJ2-1 TRBD2 - TRBV5-1 TGCGCCAGCAGCTACCCTCTTAGCGGGGGGTCTTACAATGAGCAGTTCTTC CASSYPLSGGSYNEQFF
TRBJ2-7 - few TRBV21-1 TGTGCCAGCAGCAAAGTGGTAAGGACAGGGCTCTACGAGCAGTACTTC CASSKVVRTGLYEQYF
TRBJ2-3 TRBD1 - TRBV6-4 TGTGCCAGCAGTGGCTCGAAGGGGACAGGGGCAGATACGCAGTATTTT CASSGSKGTGADTQYF
TRBJ2-7 TRBD1 - TRBV7-9 TGTGCCAGCAGCTTAGAGGGACAGGCGATCTACGAGCAGTACTTC CASSLEGQAIYEQYF
TRBJ2-1 TRBD2 - TRBV20-1 TGCAGTGCAAATCTAGGGACTACTGACAATGAGCAGTTCTTC CSANLGTTDNEQFF
TRBJ1-1 TRBD1 - TRBV14 TGTGCCAGCAGCCCATATGAGGACAGGGGGAACACTGAAGCTTTCTTT CASSPYEDRGNTEAFF
TRBJ1-2 - few TRBV9 TGTGCCAGCGGGAACGTAAACAGGGTCGATGGCTACACCTTC CASGNVNRVDGYTF
TRBJ2-1 - - TRBV20-1 TGCAGTGCTTCCCCCCCTCGGCGAGGTGGGATTGATGAGCAGTTCTTC CSASPPRRGGIDEQFF
TRBJ1-5 TRBD1 - TRBV20-1 TGCAGTGCGGAGGACAGGGGGGTGATGCATGGTCCGCCCCAGCATTTT CSAEDRGVMHGPPQHF